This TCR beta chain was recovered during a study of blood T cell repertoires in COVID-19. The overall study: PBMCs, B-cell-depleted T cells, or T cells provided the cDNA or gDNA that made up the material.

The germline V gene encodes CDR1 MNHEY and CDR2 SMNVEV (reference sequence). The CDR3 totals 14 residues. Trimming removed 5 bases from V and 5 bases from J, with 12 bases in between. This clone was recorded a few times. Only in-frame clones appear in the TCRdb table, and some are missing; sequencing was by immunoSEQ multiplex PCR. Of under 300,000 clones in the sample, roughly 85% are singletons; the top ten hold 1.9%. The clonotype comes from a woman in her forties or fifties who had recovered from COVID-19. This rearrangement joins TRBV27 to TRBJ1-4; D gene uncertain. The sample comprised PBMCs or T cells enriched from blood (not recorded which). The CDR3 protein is CASSGETLNEKLFF. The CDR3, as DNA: TGTGCCAGCAGTGGAGAGACCCTAAATGAAAAACTGTTTTTT.